The next 24 T cell receptor beta chains were all read from a single sample in a study of Graves' ophthalmopathy and Graves' hyperthyroidism (dated by TCRdb to 2016 to 2018). The sequencer listed for this sample is Illumina HiSeq 2000. For repertoire sequencing, the TCR beta CDR3 regions were amplified from RNA transcripts. The first round was an RT-PCR using HTBI primers with the Qiagen OneStep RT-PCR kit, and this first round was followed by a second-round multiplex PCR, then size selection and purification. TCRdb's own reprocessing of the public reads used fastp at Q25 and MiXCR and kept productive beta chains. Each entry merges the rows of one CDR3 protein and shows their most common DNA and genes. This sample gives more than 1,000,000 distinct CDR3 sequences in total; 35% to 40% of them show up just once. The ten largest clones take up 11% of the sample. Source material: peripheral blood or thyroid tissue (not recorded which). The receptors stem from an adult man with Graves' hyperthyroidism.

On this clonotype itself: A much larger clone lies one base from this, so it may be a read error. This chain uses TRBV7-2 with TRBJ1-2; the match to TRBD1 covers 7 bases. Germline CDR1 and CDR2: SGHTA and FQGNSA. CDR3 length: 14 residues. The CDR3 sequence is CVSSQTGFDYGYTF. The CDR3 bases are TGTGTCAGCAGCCAGACAGGGTTTGACTATGGCTACACCTTC.

This clonotype was counted at least ten times. J is TRBJ2-2 and V is TRBV15; D call uncertain. Germline CDR1 is LNHNV and CDR2 is YYDKDF (reference sequence). V gave up 4 bases and J gave up 6 bases, with 9 bases separating them. The CDR3 spans 13 residues. The CDR3 sequence is CATSKSRSGELFF. CDR3 DNA sequence: TGTGCCACCAGCAAAAGTCGGTCCGGGGAGCTGTTTTTT.

This clonotype showed up just a few times. The rearrangement joins TRBV3-1 to TRBJ2-5; D might be TRBD1 (6 bases). The germline CDR1 and CDR2 sequences are LGHDT and YNNKEL (reference sequence). CDR3 size: 14 residues. V was clipped by 3 bases and J by 2 bases, with 10 bases between them. The CDR3 bases are TGTGCCAGCAGCCATCGAGGACAGCAAGAGACCCAGTACTTC. Translating gives CASSHRGQQETQYF.

This clonotype was counted ten times or more. The rearrangement joins TRBV10-3 to TRBJ1-2, with D unclear. Trimming left V 7 bases short and J 1 base short, with 13 bases between. Per germline, CDR1 ENHRY and CDR2 SYGVKD. CDR3 length: 14 amino acids. The DNA for the CDR3 is TGTGCCATCAACCTAATCAGTGATAACTATGGCTACACCTTC. Its protein product is CAINLISDNYGYTF.

This clonotype was counted at least ten times. The chain employs TRBV20-1 and TRBJ2-2; 7 nucleotides match TRBD2. The V gene end was trimmed by 3 bases and the J gene end by 3 bases; junction bases not matched to a gene: 7. The V gene's germline CDR1 is DFQATT and CDR2 SNEGSKA (reference sequence). The CDR3 consists of 15 residues. CDR3 sequence (DNA): TGCAGTGCTAGCTCGGGGGGTGTCGACACCGGGGAGCTGTTTTTT. Amino acids: CSASSGGVDTGELFF.

This clonotype was observed many times. The V and J genes are TRBV2 and TRBJ2-7, with TRBD1 identical over 7 bases. The CDR3 consists of 14 residues. With V trimmed by 7 bases and J by 4 bases, 10 bases remained unmatched. CDR1 and CDR2 (germline): SNHLY, FYNNEI. The CDR3 is CASTRQGRIYEQYF. In nucleotides, the CDR3 is TGTGCCAGCACCAGACAGGGAAGGATATACGAGCAGTACTTC.

The table lists this clonotype with many counts. The rearrangement joins TRBV20-1 to TRBJ2-7; unclear D gene. Germline V gene lookup returns CDR1 DFQATT and CDR2 SNEGSKA (reference sequence). Trimming removed 1 base from V and 2 bases from J, with 12 bases in between. This CDR3 contains 14 residues. The CDR3: CSARGQATAYEQYF. CDR3 in DNA: TGCAGTGCTAGAGGTCAGGCAACCGCCTACGAGCAGTACTTC.

This clonotype was counted a few times. The rearrangement joins TRBV20-1 to TRBJ1-2; possible D gene TRBD1, 6 bases. V lost 3 bases and J lost 4, with 12 bases in between. The CDR3 extends over 13 amino acids. CDR1 and CDR2 (germline): DFQATT, SNEGSKA (reference sequence). The chain's CDR3 is CSARDSATYGYTF. For the CDR3, the DNA is TGCAGTGCTAGGGACAGCGCAACCTATGGCTACACCTTC.

This chain joins TRBV5-5 and TRBJ2-7; 12 bases line up with TRBD2. V shed 3 bases and J 12 bases; nucleotides not matched to a gene: 4. The CDR3 runs to 12 residues. Germline CDR1 is SGHKS and CDR2 is YYEKEE (reference sequence). The CDR3 bases are TGTGCCAGCAGCTCCCTAGCGGGAGGGCGGTACTTC. It yields the protein CASSSLAGGRYF. Based on the CDR3 plus reference TRBV5-5 and TRBJ2-7, the full variable domain is DAGVTQSPTHLIKTRGQQVTLRCSPISGHKSVSWYQQVLGQGPQFIFQYYEKEERGRGNFPDRFSARQFPNYSSELNVNALLLGDSALYLCASSSLAGGRYFGPGTRLTVT.

This clonotype was detected many times. V and J are TRBV12-3 or TRBV12-4 and TRBJ1-6, with D possibly matching TRBD1 (6 bases). This CDR3 spans 15 amino acids. V shed 7 bases and J shed 8 bases, with 18 bases lying between them. The CDR3 bases are TGTGCCAGCACCTGGGGGGGGCAGAGGTATTCACCCCTCCACTTT. It yields the protein CASTWGGQRYSPLHF.

The CDR3 reads CASSQGSRGGWAFF. The CDR3 nucleotides are TGCGCCAGCAGCCAAGGTTCCAGGGGCGGGTGGGCTTTCTTT. This chain connects TRBV4-1 to TRBJ1-1; tentative D call: TRBD1 (6 bases). In germline, CDR1 is MGHRA, CDR2 YSYEKL. Trimming stripped 1 base from V and 11 bases from J, with 17 bases between. The CDR3 is 14 amino acids.

In its sample, this clonotype was seen many times. This chain uses TRBV7-2 with TRBJ1-5, with D possibly matching TRBD1 (5 bases). The CDR3 extends over 14 amino acids. CDR1 and CDR2 from the germline V gene are SGHTA and FQGNSA. V dropped 4 bases and J dropped 5 bases, with 12 bases sitting between them. CDR3 sequence (DNA): TGTGCCAGCAGCTCGGGGGGGAGCGATCAGCCCCAGCATTTT. This codes for CASSSGGSDQPQHF.

This clonotype was counted ten times or more. The J gene is TRBJ1-2, the V gene TRBV20-1; D gene uncertain. CDR3 length: 13 amino acids. Germline CDR1 reads DFQATT; CDR2 reads SNEGSKA (reference sequence). The V and J ends lost 2 bases and 4 bases respectively, with 11 bases between them. The CDR3 nucleotides read TGCAGTGCTAGAACGTTGGGGTCCTATGGCTACACCTTC. Its protein is CSARTLGSYGYTF.

Note on this clonotype: A much larger clone lies one base from this, so it may be a read error. This chain links TRBV25-1 with TRBJ1-6; D gene unclear. Trimming pared 9 bases from V and 5 bases from J, leaving 20 bases between. Germline assignment: CDR1 MGHDK and CDR2 SYGVNS. The CDR3 extends over 16 amino acids. CDR3 in amino acids: CASSPQATEHNSPLHF. The CDR3 DNA sequence: TGTGCCAGTAGTCCCCAGGCGACGGAGCATAATTCACCCCTCCACTTT.

The chain carries TRBV12-3 or TRBV12-4 and TRBJ1-3, with 11 positions matching TRBD1. The CDR3 loop spans 17 amino acids. With V trimmed by 0 bases and J by 10 bases, 11 bases remained unmatched. The CDR3 reads CASSLAARDRGGITIYF. CDR3 DNA: TGTGCCAGCAGTTTAGCGGCAAGGGACAGGGGGGGAATTACCATATATTTT.

This clonotype was seen a few times. Here the CDR3 DNA reads TGTGCCAGCACCATGGAGAGGGGGGGACAATACACCGGGGAGCTGTTTTTT. It yields the protein CASTMERGGQYTGELFF. V usage is TRBV6-5 and J usage is TRBJ2-2, with D possibly being TRBD2 (7 bases). Germline CDR1 is MNHEY and CDR2 is SVGAGI. This CDR3 spans 17 amino acids. The V end was cut by 7 bases, the J end by 3 bases, with 21 bases between.

The J gene is TRBJ1-2, the V gene TRBV28; the match to TRBD1 covers 9 bases. This CDR3 is 18 amino acids long. The germline gives CDR1 MDHEN, CDR2 SYDVKM. The trim removed 5 bases at V and 0 bases at J, leaving 13 bases unmatched. The CDR3 sequence: CASSHLDRGKSSNYGYTF. The DNA of the CDR3 is TGTGCCAGCAGTCATCTGGACAGGGGAAAATCTTCTAACTATGGCTACACCTTC.

In its sample, this clonotype was seen many times. The chain uses TRBV10-2 and TRBJ2-7, with D perhaps TRBD1 (5 bases). In germline, CDR1 is WSHSY, CDR2 SAAADI. Trimming cost V 8 bases and J 3 bases, with 11 bases left between them. The length of the CDR3 is 12 residues. The CDR3 bases are TGCGCCAGCGGTGGACAATTCTACGAGCAGTACTTC. Protein product: CASGGQFYEQYF.

The V gene is TRBV20-1, the J gene TRBJ1-3; no definite D call. This CDR3 spans 14 amino acids. V was pared by 1 base and J by 1 base, with 8 bases between. From germline, CDR1 is DFQATT and CDR2 SNEGSKA (reference sequence). CDR3 amino acids: CSARAPYSGNTIYF. CDR3 DNA sequence: TGCAGTGCTAGAGCCCCCTATTCTGGAAACACCATATATTTT.

This clonotype was recorded many times. The chain couples TRBV15 to TRBJ1-4; TRBD1 is a possible D gene (5 bases). Germline V lookup: CDR1 LNHNV, CDR2 YYDKDF (reference sequence). The CDR3 is 16 amino acids. Trimming left V 1 base short and J 7 bases short, with 16 bases between. The CDR3: CATSRVRGGRIEKLFF. CDR3 DNA: TGTGCCACCAGCAGAGTACGGGGGGGGAGGATTGAAAAACTGTTTTTT.

This clonotype was counted a few times. The chain joins TRBV12-3 or TRBV12-4 to TRBJ1-5; TRBD1 might be the D (6 bases). V was cut by 3 bases and J by 1 base, with 10 bases left in between. The CDR3 spans 15 residues. This CDR3 reads CASSFWGGSNQPQHF. The CDR3 nucleotides read TGTGCCAGCAGTTTTTGGGGGGGCAGCAATCAGCCCCAGCATTTT.

This clonotype was seen many times. V is TRBV19 and J is TRBJ2-5; 10 positions match TRBD2. The CDR3 runs 19 residues. Germline assignment: CDR1 LNHDA and CDR2 SQIVND (reference sequence). The V segment lost 1 base and the J segment 4 bases; nucleotides outside the gene matches: 15. The CDR3 sequence: CASSIGASGSGFIGETQYF. The CDR3 bases are TGTGCCAGTAGTATAGGGGCTAGCGGGAGTGGCTTCATCGGAGAGACCCAGTACTTC.

V is TRBV20-1 and J is TRBJ2-2; TRBD2 agrees at 8 bases. The V gene's germline CDR1 is DFQATT and CDR2 SNEGSKA (reference sequence). The CDR3 totals 16 residues. V was clipped by 5 bases and J by 7 bases; unmatched bases: 15. The CDR3 nucleotides are TGCAGTGCTTCATCCATCCGAGGACTAGCCGGCGGGGAGCTGTTTTTT. Amino acid sequence: CSASSIRGLAGGELFF.

The table lists this clonotype with many counts. The gene calls are TRBV15 and TRBJ1-5; D might be TRBD1 (6 bases). The CDR3 length is 15 residues. Looked up from germline, CDR1 is LNHNV and CDR2 is YYDKDF (reference sequence). V was clipped by 1 base and J by 0 bases, with 7 bases between them. The CDR3 DNA reads as TGTGCCACCAGCAGAGTCAGGGGTAGCAATCAGCCCCAGCATTTT. Protein sequence: CATSRVRGSNQPQHF.